This T cell receptor (beta chain) was sequenced during a study of blood T cells in healthy people across ages. Primed by a sample-barcoded 5' primer and a J-beta primer mix, a second PCR proceeded for about 7 to 12 cycles. TCRdb re-called the 5' RACE reads with MiXCR, one entry per CDR3 protein. The table includes roughly 500,000 distinct CDR3 sequences, around 24% detected once. CDR3 length equals 15 residues. Germline V gene data show CDR1 as MDHEN and CDR2 as SYDVKM. Trimming removed 5 bases at V and 2 bases at J, with 14 bases between. The sample also formed part of further work on T cells of mothers and their children.

The J gene is TRBJ2-3, the V gene TRBV28; D may be TRBD2 (6 bases). The TCR was taken from a boy between 10 and 17 years old in good health. Sample: blood. The CDR3 is CASSPTGLYTDTQYF. For the CDR3, the DNA is TGTGCCAGCAGTCCCACGGGACTCTACACAGATACGCAGTATTTT.